This TCR beta chain was recovered during a study of Graves' ophthalmopathy and Graves' hyperthyroidism. Using RNA transcripts, the TCR beta CDR3 regions were amplified. Investigators did first-round RT-PCR with HTBI primers, then second-round multiplex PCR. One entry per CDR3 protein, called by TCRdb with MiXCR from the multiplex PCR reads. The table lists hundreds of thousands of distinct CDR3 sequences, approximately 21% of them singletons. This clonotype was found many times. Trimming took 6 bases from V and 5 from J; bases not matched to a gene: 17. There are 18 residues in the CDR3. V is TRBV12-3 or TRBV12-4 and J is TRBJ2-5, with 11 bases fitting TRBD1. What was sequenced was peripheral blood. This clonotype was obtained from a woman between 18 and 29 years old with stable Graves' hyperthyroidism. Some clones in this sample may be carry-over from other donors' samples. The CDR3 nucleotides read TGTGCCAGCAGCCTATTCTACTCCGGGACAGGGGGGTTGGAGACCCAGTACTTC. It translates to CASSLFYSGTGGLETQYF.